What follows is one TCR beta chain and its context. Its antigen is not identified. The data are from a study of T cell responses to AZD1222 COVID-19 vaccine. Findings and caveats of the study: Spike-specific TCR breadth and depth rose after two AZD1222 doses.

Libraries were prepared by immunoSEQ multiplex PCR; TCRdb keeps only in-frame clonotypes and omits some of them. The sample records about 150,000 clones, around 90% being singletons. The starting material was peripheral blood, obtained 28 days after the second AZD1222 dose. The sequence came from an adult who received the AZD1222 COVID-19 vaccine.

In nucleotides, the CDR3 is TGTGCCAGCAGTGAAGAGGCAGGGCGCTCCTACAATGAGCAGTTCTTC. This translates into CASSEEAGRSYNEQFF. The genes are TRBV6-1 and TRBJ2-1, with TRBD1 as a possible D gene (5 bases). CDR3 length: 16 amino acids. Germline-derived CDR1 and CDR2 are MNHNS and SASEGT. V was pared by 1 base and J by 0 bases, with 10 bases between.